This passage covers 23 T cell receptor beta chains from one sample sequenced in a study of patients and donors after allogeneic stem cell transplantation. MiXCR was run by TCRdb on the RT-PCR reads, yielding one entry per CDR3 protein. The table records 400,000 to 450,000 distinct CDR3 sequences, 16% of them present only once. Specimen: blood, either unsorted or a sorted T cell fraction (not recorded which). Every receptor here comes from a human donor who was either an allogeneic HSCT recipient or a stem cell or donor lymphocyte infusion donor (not recorded which). It is not recorded whose cells these are; they may come from a transplant donor.

CDR3 loop: CAQRSLAEAYNEQFF. CDR3 DNA: TGTGCCCAGCGGAGCCTAGCGGAGGCCTACAATGAGCAGTTCTTC. The chain links TRBV2 to TRBJ2-1; 7 nucleotides agree with TRBD2. Losses at the gene ends were 11 bases for V and 2 bases for J; bases not matched to a gene: 12. This CDR3 is 15 amino acids long. CDR1 and CDR2 from the germline V gene are SNHLY and FYNNEI.

This clonotype has just a few counts. The chain recombines TRBV20-1 with TRBJ2-7; 8 bases match TRBD2. V gave up 6 bases and J gave up 6 bases; unmatched junction bases: 10. From germline, CDR1 is DFQATT and CDR2 SNEGSKA (reference sequence). There are 13 residues in the CDR3. The CDR3 sequence is CSAGREGRGEQYF. The CDR3, as DNA: TGCAGTGCGGGCCGGGAGGGCCGAGGCGAGCAGTACTTC.

The genes are TRBV3-1 and TRBJ2-1, with 11 bases aligning to TRBD2. Trimming cost V 4 bases and J 9 bases; bases outside gene matches: 2. The germline V gene has CDR1 LGHDT and CDR2 YNNKEL (reference sequence). The CDR3 spans 13 residues. The CDR3 nucleotides read TGTGCCAGCAGCCTGGGGACTAGCGGTGAGCAGTTCTTC. Translating it yields CASSLGTSGEQFF.

This chain links TRBV10-3 with TRBJ2-1; TRBD2 aligns across 9 bases. Germline lookup yields CDR1 ENHRY and CDR2 SYGVKD. V trimming: 6 bases; J trimming: 9 bases; junction bases outside the gene matches: 15. The CDR3 runs to 16 residues. Here the CDR3 reads CAISRATAGGPVEQFF. The CDR3 DNA sequence: TGTGCCATCAGCCGAGCCACGGCGGGAGGGCCGGTTGAGCAGTTCTTC.

This clonotype was observed a handful of times. The chain carries TRBV5-1 and TRBJ2-3; the match to TRBD1 covers 10 bases. From germline, CDR1 is SGHRS and CDR2 YFSETQ. Trimming cost V 4 bases and J 6 bases; bases outside gene matches: 11. The CDR3 spans 16 residues. DNA for the CDR3: TGCGCCAGCAGCCAGGGACAGGGGAAGGCTTTGGATACGCAGTATTTT. This translates into CASSQGQGKALDTQYF.

The chain carries TRBV7-2 and TRBJ1-1; perhaps TRBD1 as D (5 bases). The length of the CDR3 is 14 residues. Trimming pared 5 bases from V and 10 bases from J, leaving 20 bases between. Germline-derived CDR1 and CDR2 are SGHTA and FQGNSA. The DNA for the CDR3 is TGTGCCAGCAGCCTGAACGGGGCGGGACGCGGAGCTTTCTTT. It encodes CASSLNGAGRGAFF.

This clonotype was observed a handful of times. CDR3 sequence reads: CASSQSAGANVLTF. CDR3 in DNA: TGTGCCAGCAGCCAGTCAGCTGGGGCCAACGTCCTGACTTTC. V usage is TRBV3-1 and J usage is TRBJ2-6; D gene unclear. V gave up 3 bases and J gave up 2 bases, with 5 bases separating them. Germline V lookup: CDR1 LGHDT, CDR2 YNNKEL (reference sequence). CDR3 length: 14 residues.

The table lists this clonotype with a few counts. V is TRBV11-2 and J is TRBJ2-3, with 14 nucleotides matching TRBD2. The germline V gene encodes CDR1 SGHAT and CDR2 FQNNGV. The V and J ends lost 1 base and 0 bases, in that order; junction bases with no gene match: 3. This CDR3 contains 18 residues. CDR3 nucleotide sequence: TGTGCCAGCAGCTTAGGACTAGCGGGAGGGTCTAGCACAGATACGCAGTATTTT. Protein product: CASSLGLAGGSSTDTQYF.

J is TRBJ1-1 and V is TRBV21-1. TRBV21-1 represents a pseudogene. CDR3 length: 16 residues. In DNA form, the CDR3 reads TGTGCCAGCAGCAAAGAGCACGGCCAGATGAACACTGAAGCTTTCTTT. Protein: CASSKEHGQMNTEAFF.

By its share, this clonotype is medium-sized. The chain is built from TRBV12-3 or TRBV12-4 and TRBJ1-5; D gene ambiguous. The CDR3 spans 13 residues. Trimming left V 5 bases short and J 6 bases short, with 11 bases between. The DNA of the CDR3 is TGTGCCAGCAGTCTCGGTGTGGGTCAGCCCCAGCATTTT. As protein: CASSLGVGQPQHF.

In this sample, this clonotype turned up many times. J is TRBJ2-3 and V is TRBV7-6; D remains ambiguous. Germline CDR1 is SGHVS and CDR2 is FNYEAQ. CDR3 length: 15 residues. The V end lost 1 base, the J end lost 0 bases, and 8 bases lay between the germline ends. The CDR3 region has the DNA TGTGCCAGCAGCTTAGACGTTAGTAGCACAGATACGCAGTATTTT. It translates to CASSLDVSSTDTQYF.

This clonotype was recorded a few times. The V and J genes are TRBV6-1 and TRBJ1-3; 8 bases match TRBD1. The CDR3 extends over 15 amino acids. CDR1 is MNHNS and CDR2 is SASEGT in the germline V gene. Trimming took 5 bases from V and 0 from J; bases not matched to a gene: 3. The CDR3 reads CASSRDRSSGNTIYF. The CDR3 DNA follows: TGTGCCAGCAGTCGGGACAGGAGCTCTGGAAACACCATATATTTT.

This clonotype has more than one count but fewer than ten. The chain is built from TRBV7-2 and TRBJ1-6, with unresolved D. CDR3 length: 14 residues. Germline assignment: CDR1 SGHTA and CDR2 FQGNSA. Trimming cost V 1 base and J 5 bases, with 6 bases left between them. The CDR3 loop is CASSLVVNNSPLHF. The CDR3 DNA reads as TGTGCCAGCAGCTTAGTAGTTAATAATTCACCCCTCCACTTT.

This clonotype was found a few times. The chain combines TRBV4-1 with TRBJ2-2; 7 positions agree with TRBD2. J gave up 0 bases and V 0 bases, and 4 bases lay outside the gene matches. CDR1 is MGHRA, CDR2 YSYEKL, per germline. The CDR3 totals 17 residues. CDR3 sequence (DNA): TGCGCCAGCAGCCAAGATCCGGCGGGGGCGAACACCGGGGAGCTGTTTTTT. Amino acids: CASSQDPAGANTGELFF.

This clonotype was counted only a few times. The CDR3, as DNA: TGTGCCAGCTCACCAAAAGTAACTAATGATGAGCAGTTCTTC. Protein sequence: CASSPKVTNDEQFF. V and J are TRBV18 and TRBJ2-1; D remains unclear. The CDR3 runs to 14 residues. CDR1 is KGHSH, CDR2 LQKENI, per germline. Trimming removed 2 bases from V and 8 bases from J, with 13 bases in between.

There are many counts of this clonotype. The rearrangement links TRBV10-3 to TRBJ2-1, with TRBD1 matching 12 bases. J was trimmed by 6 bases and V by 1 base; bases with no gene match: 4. The germline gives CDR1 ENHRY, CDR2 SYGVKD. The length of the CDR3 is 16 residues. This chain's CDR3 is CAISEWGQGARNEQFF. As DNA, the CDR3 is TGTGCCATCAGTGAGTGGGGACAGGGGGCGCGCAATGAGCAGTTCTTC.

The rearrangement links TRBV5-4 to TRBJ2-1, with TRBD2 matching over 7 bases. V trimming: 0 bases; J trimming: 4 bases; junction bases outside the gene matches: 7. Germline CDR1 is SGHNT and CDR2 is YYREEE (reference sequence). The CDR3 contains 16 residues. Here the CDR3 DNA reads TGTGCCAGCAGCTTGGACGGCGGGAGTACTTACAATGAGCAGTTCTTC. This translates into CASSLDGGSTYNEQFF.

In its sample, this clonotype was seen a few times. This sequence joins TRBV20-1 and TRBJ2-3, with 9 nucleotides matching TRBD2. Germline lookup yields CDR1 DFQATT and CDR2 SNEGSKA (reference sequence). The CDR3 contains 14 residues. V shed 5 bases, J shed 5 bases, and the junction held 8 bases outside the gene matches. The CDR3 protein is CSAPIAGVRDTQYF. CDR3 in DNA: TGCAGTGCTCCTATAGCGGGAGTGAGAGATACGCAGTATTTT.

The sample holds a few counts of this clonotype. This chain links TRBV24-1 with TRBJ2-1; 12 bases match TRBD2. With 4 bases clipped from V and 9 bases from J, the junction kept 9 bases outside the gene matches. The CDR3 has 16 amino acids. Germline values: CDR1 KGHDR, CDR2 SFDVKD. This CDR3 reads CATSDQTSGRRSEQFF. The CDR3 DNA reads TGTGCCACCAGTGACCAGACTAGCGGGAGAAGGAGTGAGCAGTTCTTC.

The rearrangement joins TRBV28 to TRBJ2-5; 13 positions match TRBD2. In germline, CDR1 is MDHEN, CDR2 SYDVKM. V dropped 0 bases and J dropped 4; count of bases not matched to a gene: 2. The CDR3 covers 16 residues. CDR3 region: CASSLWGLAGPETQYF. The CDR3 nucleotides read TGTGCCAGCAGTTTATGGGGACTAGCGGGACCAGAGACCCAGTACTTC.

This clonotype was seen only a few times. The chain is built from TRBV2 and TRBJ1-1; 7 bases agree with TRBD1. The CDR3 runs to 14 residues. V lost 5 bases, J lost 5 bases, and 8 bases stayed unmatched. Germline V gene data show CDR1 as SNHLY and CDR2 as FYNNEI. The CDR3: CASSSQGGATEAFF. The CDR3 DNA follows: TGTGCCAGCAGTTCCCAGGGGGGGGCAACTGAAGCTTTCTTT.

The sample holds a few counts of this clonotype. V is TRBV14 and J is TRBJ2-5; D assignment may be TRBD1 or TRBD2 (5 bases each). Germline CDR1 reads SGHDN; CDR2 reads FVKESK. V was shortened by 2 bases and J by 4 bases, with 17 bases between the two germline ends. The CDR3 sequence is 16 residues long. The CDR3 nucleotides read TGTGCCAGCAGCCAACAAAGACTTTCAGGGAGAGAGACCCAGTACTTC. It specifies CASSQQRLSGRETQYF.

The chain uses TRBV7-2 and TRBJ1-1; D uncertain. There are 11 residues in the CDR3. Looked up from germline, CDR1 is SGHTA and CDR2 is FQGNSA. Deletions cut 2 bases from V and 11 bases from J, with 9 bases between. CDR3 residues: CASSLRGMAFF. The CDR3 nucleotides are TGTGCCAGCAGCTTACGGGGAATGGCTTTCTTT.